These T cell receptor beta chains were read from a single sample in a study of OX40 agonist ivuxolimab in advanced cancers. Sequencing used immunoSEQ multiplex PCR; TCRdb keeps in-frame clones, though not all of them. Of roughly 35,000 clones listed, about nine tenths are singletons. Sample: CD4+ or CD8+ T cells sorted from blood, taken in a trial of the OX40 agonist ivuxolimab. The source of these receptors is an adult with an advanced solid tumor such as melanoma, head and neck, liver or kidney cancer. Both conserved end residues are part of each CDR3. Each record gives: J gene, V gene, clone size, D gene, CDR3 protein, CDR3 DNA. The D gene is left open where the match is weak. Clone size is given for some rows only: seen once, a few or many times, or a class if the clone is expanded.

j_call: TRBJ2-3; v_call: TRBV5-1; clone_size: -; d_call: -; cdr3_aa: CASRRDSGGTDTQYF; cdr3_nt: TGCGCCAGCAGGAGGGACTCAGGAGGTACAGATACGCAGTATTTT
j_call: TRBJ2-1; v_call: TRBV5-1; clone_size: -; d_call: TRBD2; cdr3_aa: CASSFSEGLAYNEQFF; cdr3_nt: TGCGCCAGCAGCTTTTCTGAGGGACTAGCTTACAATGAGCAGTTCTTC
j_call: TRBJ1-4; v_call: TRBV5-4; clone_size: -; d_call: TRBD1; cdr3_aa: CASRPWGTGDRKLFF; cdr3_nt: TGTGCCAGCAGACCCTGGGGGACAGGGGATCGGAAACTGTTTTTT
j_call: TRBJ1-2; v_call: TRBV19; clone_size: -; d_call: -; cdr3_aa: CASSRGGLANYGYTF; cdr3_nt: TGTGCCAGTAGTAGGGGGGGCCTAGCTAACTATGGCTACACCTTC
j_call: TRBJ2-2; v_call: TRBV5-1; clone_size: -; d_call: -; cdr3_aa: CASSIQANTGELFF; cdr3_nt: TGCGCCAGCAGCATACAGGCGAACACCGGGGAGCTGTTTTTT
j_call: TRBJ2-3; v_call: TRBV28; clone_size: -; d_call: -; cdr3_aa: CASSFRGYSTDTQYF; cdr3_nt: TGTGCCAGCAGTTTCCGGGGGTATAGCACAGATACGCAGTATTTT
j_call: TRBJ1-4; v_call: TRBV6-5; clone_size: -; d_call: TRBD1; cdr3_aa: CASGTGGASTEKLFF; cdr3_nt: TGTGCCAGCGGGACAGGGGGCGCGTCGACTGAAAAACTGTTTTTT
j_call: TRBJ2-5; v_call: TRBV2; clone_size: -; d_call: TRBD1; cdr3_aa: CASSGTGGGGMKTQYF; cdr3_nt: TGTGCCAGCAGTGGGACAGGGGGCGGGGGTATGAAGACCCAGTACTTC
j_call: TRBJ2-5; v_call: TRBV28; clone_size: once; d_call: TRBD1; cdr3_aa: CASSYRGRLETQYF; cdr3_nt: TGTGCCAGCAGCTACAGGGGGCGGTTGGAGACCCAGTACTTC
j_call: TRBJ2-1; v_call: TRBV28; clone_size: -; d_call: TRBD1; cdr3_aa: CASSAPGGWDEQFF; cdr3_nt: TGTGCCAGCTCCGCCCCAGGGGGTTGGGATGAGCAGTTCTTC
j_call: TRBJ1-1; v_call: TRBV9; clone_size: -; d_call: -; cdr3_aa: CASSVEAGNTEAFF; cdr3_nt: TGTGCCAGCAGCGTAGAGGCAGGGAACACTGAAGCTTTCTTT
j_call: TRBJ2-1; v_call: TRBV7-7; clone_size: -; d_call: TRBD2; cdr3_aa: CASSSQINSGSYNEQFF; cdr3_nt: TGTGCTAGCAGCTCACAGATAAATAGCGGGTCATACAATGAGCAGTTCTTC
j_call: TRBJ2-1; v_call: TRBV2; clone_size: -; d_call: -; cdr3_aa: CASSAYNEQFF; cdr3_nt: TGTGCCAGCAGTGCGTACAATGAGCAGTTCTTC
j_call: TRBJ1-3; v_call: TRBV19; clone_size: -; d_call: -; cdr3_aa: CASVGNTIYF; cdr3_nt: TGTGCCAGTGTGGGAAACACCATATATTTT
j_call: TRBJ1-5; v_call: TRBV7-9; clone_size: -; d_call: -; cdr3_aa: CASSGSGRARHPQHF; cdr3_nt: TGTGCCAGCAGTGGCTCGGGCAGGGCACGGCATCCCCAGCATTTT
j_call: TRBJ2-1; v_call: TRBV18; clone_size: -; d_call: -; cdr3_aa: CASSQDGAYNEQFF; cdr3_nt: TGTGCCAGCTCTCAGGACGGTGCCTACAATGAGCAGTTCTTC
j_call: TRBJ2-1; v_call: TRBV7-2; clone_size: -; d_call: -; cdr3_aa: CASSRTAYNEQFF; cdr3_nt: TGTGCCAGCAGCAGGACGGCCTACAATGAGCAGTTCTTC
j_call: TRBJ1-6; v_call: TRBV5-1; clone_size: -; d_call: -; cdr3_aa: CASSLNDGNLDSPLHF; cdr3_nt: TGCGCCAGCAGCCTAAATGACGGGAACCTGGATTCACCCCTCCACTTT
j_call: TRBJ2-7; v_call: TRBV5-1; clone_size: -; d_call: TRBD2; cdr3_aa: CASSLAGGAREQYF; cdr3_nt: TGCGCCAGCAGCTTGGCCGGGGGGGCGCGGGAGCAGTACTTC
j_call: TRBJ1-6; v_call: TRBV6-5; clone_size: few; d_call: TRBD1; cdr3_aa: CASSSQSGTGKSPLHF; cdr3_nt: TGTGCCAGCAGTTCCCAGTCCGGGACAGGGAAATCACCCCTCCACTTT
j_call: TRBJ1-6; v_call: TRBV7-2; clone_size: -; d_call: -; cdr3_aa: CASSLSQELRSPLHF; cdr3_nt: TGTGCCAGCAGCTTATCACAGGAACTGAGGTCACCCCTCCACTTT
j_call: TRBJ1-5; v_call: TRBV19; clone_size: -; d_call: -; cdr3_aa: CASSIQRAPNQPQHF; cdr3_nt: TGTGCCAGTAGTATACAACGGGCCCCCAATCAGCCCCAGCATTTT
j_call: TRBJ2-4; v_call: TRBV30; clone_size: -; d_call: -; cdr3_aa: CAWRSPAGIAKNIQYF; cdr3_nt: TGTGCCTGGAGGTCCCCGGCAGGAATAGCCAAAAACATTCAGTACTTC
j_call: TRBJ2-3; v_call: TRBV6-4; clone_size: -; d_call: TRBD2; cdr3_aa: CASSASGGATDTQYF; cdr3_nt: TGTGCCAGCAGTGCTAGCGGGGGGGCCACAGATACGCAGTATTTT
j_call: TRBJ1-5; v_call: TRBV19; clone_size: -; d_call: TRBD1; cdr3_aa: CASSPGTGVSGNQPQHF; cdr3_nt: TGTGCCAGTAGTCCAGGGACAGGGGTTTCGGGCAATCAGCCCCAGCATTTT
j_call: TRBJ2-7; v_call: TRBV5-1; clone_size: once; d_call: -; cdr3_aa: CASSLVMGYSYEQYF; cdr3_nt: TGCGCCAGCAGCTTGGTTATGGGTTACTCCTACGAGCAGTACTTC
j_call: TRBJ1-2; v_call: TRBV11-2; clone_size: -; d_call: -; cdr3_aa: CASSLDISNYGYTF; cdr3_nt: TGTGCCAGCAGCTTGGACATAAGTAACTATGGCTACACCTTC
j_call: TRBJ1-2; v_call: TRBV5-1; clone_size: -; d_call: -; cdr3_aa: CASSLVGGPNYGYTF; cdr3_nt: TGCGCCAGCAGCTTGGTAGGGGGGCCGAACTATGGCTACACCTTC
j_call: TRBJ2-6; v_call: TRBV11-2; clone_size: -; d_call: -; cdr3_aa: CASSLFTFTTGSGANVLTF; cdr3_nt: TGTGCCAGCAGCTTATTCACGTTCACAACCGGCTCTGGGGCCAACGTCCTGACTTTC
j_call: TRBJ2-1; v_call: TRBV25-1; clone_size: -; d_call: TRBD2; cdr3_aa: CASSGTSGSSYNEQFF; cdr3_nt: TGTGCCAGCAGTGGGACTAGCGGGAGCTCCTACAATGAGCAGTTCTTC
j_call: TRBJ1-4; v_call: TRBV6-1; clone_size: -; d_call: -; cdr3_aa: CASCRRGEKLFF; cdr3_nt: TGTGCCAGCTGCAGGCGAGGTGAAAAACTGTTTTTT
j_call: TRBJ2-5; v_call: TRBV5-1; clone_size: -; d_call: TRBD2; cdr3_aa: CASSLSSGSQETQYF; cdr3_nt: TGCGCCAGCAGCTTGTCTAGCGGAAGCCAAGAGACCCAGTACTTC
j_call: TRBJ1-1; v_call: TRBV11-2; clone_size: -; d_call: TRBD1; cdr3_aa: CASSFGDRWMDTEAFF; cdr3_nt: TGTGCCAGCAGCTTTGGGGACAGGTGGATGGACACTGAAGCTTTCTTT
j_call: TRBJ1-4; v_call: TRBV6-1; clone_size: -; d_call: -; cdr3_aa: CASSERGRTTNEKLFF; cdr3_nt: TGTGCCAGCAGTGAACGTGGACGGACAACTAATGAAAAACTGTTTTTT
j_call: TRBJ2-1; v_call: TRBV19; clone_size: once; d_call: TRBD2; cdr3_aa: CASTTSGRAEQFF; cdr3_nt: TGTGCCAGTACCACTAGCGGGAGGGCTGAGCAGTTCTTC
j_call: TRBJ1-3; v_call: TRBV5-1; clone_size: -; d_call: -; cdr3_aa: CASSSGASGNTIYF; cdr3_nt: TGCGCCAGCAGCTCGGGGGCGTCTGGAAACACCATATATTTT
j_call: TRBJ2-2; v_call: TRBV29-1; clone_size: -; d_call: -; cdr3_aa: CSVGGGLAGELFF; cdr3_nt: TGCAGCGTTGGAGGGGGACTGGCCGGGGAGCTGTTTTTT
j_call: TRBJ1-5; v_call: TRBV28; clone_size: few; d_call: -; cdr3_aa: CASSPYPWDYSNQPQHF; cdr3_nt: TGTGCCAGCAGTCCGTACCCCTGGGATTATAGCAATCAGCCCCAGCATTTT
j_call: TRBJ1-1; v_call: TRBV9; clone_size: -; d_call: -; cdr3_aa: CASSKGWTEAFF; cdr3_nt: TGTGCCAGCAGCAAAGGGTGGACTGAAGCTTTCTTT
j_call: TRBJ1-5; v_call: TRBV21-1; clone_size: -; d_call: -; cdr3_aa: CASSSTPGQGIPYSNQPQHF; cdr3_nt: TGTGCCAGCAGCAGTACCCCGGGACAGGGTATCCCGTATAGCAATCAGCCCCAGCATTTT